This TCR beta chain was sequenced during a study of blood T cell repertoires in COVID-19. Background on the study: From the United States, Italy and Spain came samples of acute and convalescent COVID-19. T cells, B-cell-depleted T cells, or PBMCs provided the cDNA or gDNA that served as material.

Original data processing: Reference gene primer amplification gave estimated nucleated cell counts. TCRdb's table, derived via immunoSEQ multiplex PCR, lists solely in-frame clones and lacks some. D and trimming come from the DNA, and the V and J calls and clone size come from that table. Of about 42,000 clones detected, 75% to 90% appear once; the ten largest clones hold around 8.3%. The trim removed 7 bases at V and 4 bases at J, leaving 5 bases unmatched. The CDR3 sequence is 15 residues long. Per germline, CDR1 LNHDA and CDR2 SQIVND (reference sequence). The sequenced material came from peripheral blood. The clonotype was recovered from a man under 40 with active or convalescent COVID-19. The chain is built from TRBV19 and TRBJ2-5, with 14 nucleotides matching TRBD2. The chain's CDR3 is CASNDGTSGGETQYF. CDR3 nucleotide sequence: TGTGCCAGTAACGACGGGACTAGCGGGGGAGAGACCCAGTACTTC.